This is a list of T cell receptor beta chains from one sample in a study of T cell responses to AZD1222 COVID-19 vaccine. Assay: immunoSEQ multiplex PCR; the TCRdb copy retains only in-frame clones and omits some. The sample holds approximately 170,000 clones; roughly 90% are singletons and the top ten take about 4.5%. Sequenced here: peripheral blood, sampled on day 0 of AZD1222 vaccination. The receptor set was obtained from an adult in good health. CDR3s include the opening cysteine and the closing phenylalanine or tryptophan. D genes are given only for firm matches. Part of the rows lack a size; the others show once, few, many or a class for expanded clones.

D	J	V	size	DNA	CDR3
-	TRBJ2-7	TRBV30	-	TGTGCCTGGAGTGTACAGCGCGAGCAGTACTTC	CAWSVQREQYF
-	TRBJ2-2	TRBV24-1	-	TGTGCCACCAGTGATTTGACAGGGACGAACACCGGGGAGCTGTTTTTT	CATSDLTGTNTGELFF
-	TRBJ1-5	TRBV5-5	once	TGTGCCAGCAGCTTGGCCGGGGAAGGGGAAACAAGGAAGCCCCAGCATTTT	CASSLAGEGETRKPQHF
-	TRBJ1-2	TRBV16	-	TGTGCCAGCGCACTTAAGGAGGAAAACTATGGCTACACCTTC	CASALKEENYGYTF
-	TRBJ1-2	TRBV5-5	once	TGTGCCAGCAGCTTGGATTTCGGAAACTATGGCTACACCTTC	CASSLDFGNYGYTF
-	TRBJ2-7	TRBV12-5	-	TGTGCTAGTGGTTTGTCAGGCAGGGCCGAGCAGTACTTC	CASGLSGRAEQYF
-	TRBJ2-7	TRBV11-2	-	TGTGCCAGCAGCTTAGGGCCAGGGGCTTCCTACGAGCAGTACTTC	CASSLGPGASYEQYF
-	TRBJ2-2	TRBV6-5	-	TGTGCCAGCGTACTGACAGTTAACACCGGGGAGCTGTTTTTT	CASVLTVNTGELFF
-	TRBJ1-1	TRBV6-5	-	TGTGCCAGCAGTTATACGGCAAACACTGAAGCTTTCTTT	CASSYTANTEAFF
-	TRBJ1-4	TRBV10-3	-	TGTGCCATCAGTGAGTCGTCGGCCAGTAATGAAAAACTGTTTTTT	CAISESSASNEKLFF
-	TRBJ2-5	TRBV19	-	TGTGCCAGTAGTGGAGGGGGGCTAGGAGAGACCCAGTACTTC	CASSGGGLGETQYF
-	TRBJ2-2	TRBV6-5	-	TGTGCCAGCAGTCAGGACAGGAACACCGGGGAGCTGTTTTTT	CASSQDRNTGELFF
TRBD2	TRBJ2-1	TRBV28	-	TGTGCCAGCAGGCAACTAGCGGGAGGGCCCGGTGAGCAGTTCTTC	CASRQLAGGPGEQFF
TRBD2	TRBJ2-5	TRBV15	once	TGTGCCACCACCCCTGTCCGGGCTAGCGGGGAAGAGACCCAGTACTTC	CATTPVRASGEETQYF
-	TRBJ2-7	TRBV3-1/TRBV3-2	once	TGTGCCAGCAGCCAAGCGTTGGGTGAGCAGTACTTC	CASSQALGEQYF
-	TRBJ1-2	TRBV28	-	TGTGCCAGCAGTTTATTAAGGACAGCATATGGCTACACCTTC	CASSLLRTAYGYTF
-	TRBJ2-3	TRBV7-9	-	TGTGCCAGCAGCTTACGGGAGAAGAGCGCAGATACGCAGTATTTT	CASSLREKSADTQYF
TRBD2	TRBJ2-7	TRBV3-1/TRBV3-2	-	TGTGCCAGCAGCCAAGAGGTCGGCGGGAGACTTGGCGAGCAGTACTTC	CASSQEVGGRLGEQYF
-	TRBJ2-7	TRBV20-1	-	TGCAGTGCTAGTCCCGAGACTAGGTACGAGCAGTACTTC	CSASPETRYEQYF
-	TRBJ1-1	TRBV2	once	TGTGCCAGCAGGTCCCGGGGGGGGAGCACTGAAGCTTTCTTT	CASRSRGGSTEAFF
TRBD2	TRBJ2-1	TRBV5-1	-	TGCGCCAGCAGCGGAGGACTAGCGGGAGGGGGCAATGAGCAGTTCTTC	CASSGGLAGGGNEQFF
-	TRBJ1-1	TRBV12-3/TRBV12-4	-	TGTGCCAGCAGTTTGCCACGGGGTACTGAAGCTTTCTTT	CASSLPRGTEAFF
-	TRBJ1-3	TRBV15	-	TGTGCCACCAGCAGAGCGTATGGCTCTGGAAACACCATATATTTT	CATSRAYGSGNTIYF
TRBD2	TRBJ2-2	TRBV2	-	TGTGCCAGCAGGAGACTAGCGGGGAACACCGGGGAGCTGTTTTTT	CASRRLAGNTGELFF
-	TRBJ2-2	TRBV28	-	TGTGCCAGCACCACCGGCGGAGGACTAAAAGCCGGGGAGCTGTTTTTT	CASTTGGGLKAGELFF
TRBD2	TRBJ2-3	TRBV9	-	TGTGCCAGCAGCGGGCTAGCGGGACTACGAGATACGCAGTATTTT	CASSGLAGLRDTQYF
TRBD1	TRBJ1-2	TRBV2	once	TGTGCCAGCAGGGCGGACAGGGGGAATTTATATGGCTACACCTTC	CASRADRGNLYGYTF
-	TRBJ2-5	TRBV28	-	TGTGCCAGCAGTTTTCAGAGACGGGAGAAAGAGACCCAGTACTTC	CASSFQRREKETQYF
-	TRBJ1-2	TRBV18	once	TGTGCCAGCTCATGGGAAAGGGCGTCGAGTGGCTACACCTTC	CASSWERASSGYTF
TRBD1	TRBJ1-5	TRBV11-2	-	TGTGCCAGCAGCTTAGGGGACAGAGAAAATCAGCCCCAGCATTTT	CASSLGDRENQPQHF
-	TRBJ2-7	TRBV12-3/TRBV12-4	-	TGTGCCAGCAGTCCGGGACCTCACTACGAGCAGTACTTC	CASSPGPHYEQYF
-	TRBJ1-5	TRBV19	once	TGTGCCAGTAGTATAGCCACGGGGGTAATAAATCAGCCCCAGCATTTT	CASSIATGVINQPQHF